This TCR beta chain was captured in a study of T cell responses to AZD1222 COVID-19 vaccine. Study context: Second-dose intervals of approximately 4 or approximately 12 weeks were pooled.

Some clones are missing from TCRdb's copy, which holds only in-frame ones; the method was immunoSEQ multiplex PCR. The sample consists of approximately 170,000 clones, 80% to 90% of them appearing once. The source is an adult in good health. The specimen was peripheral blood, collected on day 0 of AZD1222 vaccination.

In nucleotides, the CDR3 is TGTGCCAGCAAGGGAAGAACTCAGCCCCAGCATTTT. Amino acids: CASKGRTQPQHF. V is TRBV21-1 and J is TRBJ1-5. TRBV21-1 is flagged as a pseudogene. The length of the CDR3 is 12 residues.